Sequencing of this TCR beta chain was carried out in a study of monozygotic twins with cystic fibrosis. Study overall: Library input was 2.5 to 3 micrograms of fragmented DNA, with roughly 15 PCR cycles.

Study results and caveats: Monozygotic CF twin pairs shared significantly more nucleotide-identical clonotypes than unrelated CF individuals did. V usage most resembled the co-twin in 13 of 16 pairs.

This table comes from immunoSEQ multiplex PCR, and its TCRdb copy is limited to in-frame clones, with some not included. The sample has 11,000 or so clones, approximately 97% seen once. About this clone itself: What it recognizes is unknown.

The CDR3 consists of 16 residues. V gave up 1 base and J gave up 7 bases, with 17 bases separating them. CDR1 is SGHDT and CDR2 is YYEEEE in the germline V gene. The TCR was taken from a boy younger than 18 with cystic fibrosis. The chain has TRBV5-6 and TRBJ1-4; tentatively, D is TRBD1 (5 bases). The sequencing sample was made of blood. CDR3 coding DNA: TGTGCCAGCAGCTTGCAGGGCGCAGGCTTGAGTGAAAAACTGTTTTTT. Its protein is CASSLQGAGLSEKLFF.